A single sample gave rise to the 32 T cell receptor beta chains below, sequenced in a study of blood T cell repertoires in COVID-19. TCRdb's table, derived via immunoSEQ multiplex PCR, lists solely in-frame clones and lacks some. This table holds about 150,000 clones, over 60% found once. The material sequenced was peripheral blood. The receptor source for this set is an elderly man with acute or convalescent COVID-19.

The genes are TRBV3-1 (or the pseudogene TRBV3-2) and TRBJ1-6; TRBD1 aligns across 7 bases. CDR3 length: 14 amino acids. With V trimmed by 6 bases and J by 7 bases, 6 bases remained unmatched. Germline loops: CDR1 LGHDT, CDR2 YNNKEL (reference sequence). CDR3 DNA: TGTGCCAGCAGACCGACAGGGTGGAATTCACCCCTCCACTTT. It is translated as CASRPTGWNSPLHF.

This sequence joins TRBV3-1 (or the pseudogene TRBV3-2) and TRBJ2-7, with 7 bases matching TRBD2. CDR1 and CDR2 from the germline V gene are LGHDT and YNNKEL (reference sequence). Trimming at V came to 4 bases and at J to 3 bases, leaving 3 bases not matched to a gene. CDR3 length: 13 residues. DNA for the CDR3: TGTGCCAGCAGCCCCCCGGGGGGCTACGAGCAGTACGTC. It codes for CASSPPGGYEQYV.

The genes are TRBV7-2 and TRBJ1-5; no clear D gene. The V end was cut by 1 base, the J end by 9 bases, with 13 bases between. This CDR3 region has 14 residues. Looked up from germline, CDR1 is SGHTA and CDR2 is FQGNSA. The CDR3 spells CASSLDRASWPQHF. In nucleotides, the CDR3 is TGTGCCAGCAGCTTAGACAGAGCATCATGGCCCCAGCATTTT. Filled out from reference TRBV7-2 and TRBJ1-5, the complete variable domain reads GAGVSQSPSNKVTEKGKDVELRCDPISGHTALYWYRQSLGQGLEFLIYFQGNSAPDKSGLPSDRFSAERTGGSVSTLTIQRTQQEDSAVYLCASSLDRASWPQHFGDGTRLSIL.

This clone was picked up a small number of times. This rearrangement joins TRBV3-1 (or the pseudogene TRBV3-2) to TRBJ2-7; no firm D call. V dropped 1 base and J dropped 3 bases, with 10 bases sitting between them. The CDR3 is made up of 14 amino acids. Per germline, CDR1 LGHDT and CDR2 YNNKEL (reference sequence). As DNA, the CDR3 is TGTGCCAGCAGCCAAGGGCACCTTCTCTACGAGCAGTACGTC. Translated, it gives CASSQGHLLYEQYV.

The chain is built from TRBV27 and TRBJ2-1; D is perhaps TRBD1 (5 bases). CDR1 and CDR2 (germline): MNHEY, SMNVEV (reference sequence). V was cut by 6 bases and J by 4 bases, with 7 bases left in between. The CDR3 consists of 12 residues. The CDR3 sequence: CASSRQYNEQFF. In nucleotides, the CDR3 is TGTGCCAGCAGCCGACAGTACAATGAGCAGTTCTTC.

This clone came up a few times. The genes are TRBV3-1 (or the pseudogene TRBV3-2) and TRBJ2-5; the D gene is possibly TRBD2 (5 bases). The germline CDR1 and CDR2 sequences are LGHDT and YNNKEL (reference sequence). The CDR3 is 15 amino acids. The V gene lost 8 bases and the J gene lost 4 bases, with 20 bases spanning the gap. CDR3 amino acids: CASQRQDGGGETQYF. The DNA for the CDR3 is TGTGCCAGCCAGCGGCAGGACGGCGGCGGAGAGACCCAGTACTTC.

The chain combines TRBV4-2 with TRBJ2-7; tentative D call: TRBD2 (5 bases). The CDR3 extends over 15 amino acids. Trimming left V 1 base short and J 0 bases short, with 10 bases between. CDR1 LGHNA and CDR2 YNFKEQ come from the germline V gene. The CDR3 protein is CASSQVSGVSYEQYF. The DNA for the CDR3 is TGTGCCAGCAGCCAAGTGTCCGGGGTCTCCTACGAGCAGTACTTC.

The CDR3 reads CAWSWSDRPNYGYTF. The CDR3, as DNA: TGTGCCTGGAGTTGGTCCGACAGGCCCAACTATGGCTACACCTTC. This sequence joins TRBV30 and TRBJ1-2; D possibly corresponds to TRBD1 (6 bases). V lost 2 bases and J 2 bases, leaving 15 bases between the germline ends. The CDR3 loop spans 15 amino acids. Germline loops: CDR1 GTSNPN, CDR2 SVGIG (reference sequence).

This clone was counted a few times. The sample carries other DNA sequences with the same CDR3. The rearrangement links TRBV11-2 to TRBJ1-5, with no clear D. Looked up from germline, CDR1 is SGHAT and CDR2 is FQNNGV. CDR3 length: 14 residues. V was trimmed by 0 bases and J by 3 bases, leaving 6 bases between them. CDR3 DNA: TGTGCCAGCAGCTTAGAGGCCTCCAATCAGCCCCAGCATTTT. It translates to CASSLEASNQPQHF.

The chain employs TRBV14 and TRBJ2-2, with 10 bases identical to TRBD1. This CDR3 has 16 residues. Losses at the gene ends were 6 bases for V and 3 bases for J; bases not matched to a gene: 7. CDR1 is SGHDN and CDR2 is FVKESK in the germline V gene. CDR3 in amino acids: CASSHDRGRYTGELFF. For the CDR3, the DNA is TGTGCCAGCAGTCACGACAGGGGGCGGTACACCGGGGAGCTGTTTTTT.

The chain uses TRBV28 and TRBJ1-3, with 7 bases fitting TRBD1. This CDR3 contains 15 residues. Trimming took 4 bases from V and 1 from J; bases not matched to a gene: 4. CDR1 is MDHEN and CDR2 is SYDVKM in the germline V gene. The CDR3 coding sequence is TGTGCCAGCAGTTCCAACAGGGGATCTGGAAACACCATATATTTT. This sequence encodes CASSSNRGSGNTIYF.

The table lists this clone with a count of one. CDR3 residues: CASSLDGSDNQPQHF. The DNA of the CDR3 is TGCGCCAGCAGCTTGGACGGGAGCGACAATCAGCCCCAGCATTTT. The rearrangement joins TRBV5-1 to TRBJ1-5; D gene unclear. Trimming cost V 0 bases and J 3 bases, with 10 bases left between them. The CDR3 spans 15 residues. Germline V gene data show CDR1 as SGHRS and CDR2 as YFSETQ.

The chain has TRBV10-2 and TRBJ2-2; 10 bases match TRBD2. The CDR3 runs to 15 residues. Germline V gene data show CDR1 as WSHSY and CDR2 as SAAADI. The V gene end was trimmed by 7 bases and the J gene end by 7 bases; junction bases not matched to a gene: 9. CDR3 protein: CASTQRGGYGGELFF. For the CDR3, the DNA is TGCGCCAGCACCCAGCGGGGGGGCTATGGCGGGGAGCTGTTTTTT.

As DNA, the CDR3 is TGTGCCAGCAGTGAGGCCCGAGAGACCCAGTACTTC. Translated: CASSEARETQYF. The chain joins TRBV2 to TRBJ2-5, with D uncertain. Between the trimmed V and J ends, which lost 3 bases and 4 bases, there was a span of 6 bases. CDR1 and CDR2 from the germline V gene are SNHLY and FYNNEI. The CDR3 length is 12 residues.

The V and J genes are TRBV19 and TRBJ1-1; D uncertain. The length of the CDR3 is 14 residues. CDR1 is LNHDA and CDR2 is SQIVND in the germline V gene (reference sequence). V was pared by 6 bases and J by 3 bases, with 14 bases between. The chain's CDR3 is CASRPGQDYTEAFF. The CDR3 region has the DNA TGTGCCAGTAGGCCGGGCCAGGACTACACTGAAGCTTTCTTT.

In DNA form, the CDR3 reads TGTGCCAGCAGCTTATCAGGGATGAGAACTGAAGCTTTCTTT. Its translation: CASSLSGMRTEAFF. This chain joins TRBV13 and TRBJ1-1; D is perhaps TRBD1 (5 bases). With 2 bases removed from V and 5 bases from J, the gap between germline ends came to 12 bases. The CDR3 covers 14 residues. Germline V gene sequence: CDR1 PRHDT, CDR2 FYEKMQ (reference sequence).

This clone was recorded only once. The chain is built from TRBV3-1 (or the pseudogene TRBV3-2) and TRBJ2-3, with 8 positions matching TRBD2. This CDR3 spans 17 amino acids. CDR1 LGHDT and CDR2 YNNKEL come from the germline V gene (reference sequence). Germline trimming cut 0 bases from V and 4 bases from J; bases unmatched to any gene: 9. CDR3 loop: CASSQDEAAGGADTQYF. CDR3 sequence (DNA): TGTGCCAGCAGCCAAGATGAGGCGGCGGGGGGCGCAGATACGCAGTATTTT.

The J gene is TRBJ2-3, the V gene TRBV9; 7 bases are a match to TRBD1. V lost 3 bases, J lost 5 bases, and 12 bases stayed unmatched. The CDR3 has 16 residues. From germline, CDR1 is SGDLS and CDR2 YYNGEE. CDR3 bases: TGTGCCAGCAGCGCTATTCCAGGGGCAGGGGGAGATACGCAGTATTTT. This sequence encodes CASSAIPGAGGDTQYF.

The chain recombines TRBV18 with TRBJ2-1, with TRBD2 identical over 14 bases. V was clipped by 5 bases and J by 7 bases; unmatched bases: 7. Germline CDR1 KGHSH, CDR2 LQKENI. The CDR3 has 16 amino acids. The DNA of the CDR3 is TGTGCCAGCTCAGAAATCGGACTAGCGGGGGGAAATGAGCAGTTCTTC. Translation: CASSEIGLAGGNEQFF.

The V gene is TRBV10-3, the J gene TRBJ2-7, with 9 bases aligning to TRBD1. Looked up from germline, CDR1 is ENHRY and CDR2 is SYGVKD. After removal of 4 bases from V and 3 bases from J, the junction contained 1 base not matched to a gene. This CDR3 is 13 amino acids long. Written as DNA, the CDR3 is TGTGCCATCAGTGGGGGACAGGGCTACGAGCAGTACTTC. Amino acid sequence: CAISGGQGYEQYF.

As DNA, the CDR3 is TGTGCCAGCTCCATGTCAGGGGGCTCGTCCTATGGCTACACCTTC. It translates to CASSMSGGSSYGYTF. The rearrangement links TRBV7-9 to TRBJ1-2, with 8 bases matching TRBD1. CDR1 SEHNR and CDR2 FQNEAQ come from the germline V gene (reference sequence). This CDR3 has 15 amino acids. J gave up 4 bases and V 8 bases, and 12 bases lay outside the gene matches.

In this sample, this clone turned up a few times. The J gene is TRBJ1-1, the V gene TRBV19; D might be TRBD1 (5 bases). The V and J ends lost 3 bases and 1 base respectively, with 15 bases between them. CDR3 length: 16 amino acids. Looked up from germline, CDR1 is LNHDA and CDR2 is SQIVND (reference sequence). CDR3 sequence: CASSMIPTATNTEAFF. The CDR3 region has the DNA TGTGCCAGTAGTATGATCCCGACAGCCACGAACACTGAAGCTTTCTTT.

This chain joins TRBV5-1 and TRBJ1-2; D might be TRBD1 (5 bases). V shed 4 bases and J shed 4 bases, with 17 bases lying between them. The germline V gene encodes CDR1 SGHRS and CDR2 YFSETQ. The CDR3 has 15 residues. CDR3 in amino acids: CASSTGTPGGYGYTF. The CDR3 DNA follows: TGCGCCAGCAGCACGGGGACTCCCGGTGGCTATGGCTACACCTTC.

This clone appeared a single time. The CDR3 here is CASSRGTSGQETQYF. For the CDR3, the DNA is TGCGCCAGCAGCCGTGGGACTAGCGGGCAAGAGACCCAGTACTTC. V usage is TRBV5-1 and J usage is TRBJ2-5; the match to TRBD2 covers 12 bases. Germline V gene data show CDR1 as SGHRS and CDR2 as YFSETQ. The ends lost 4 bases at V and 2 bases at J; junction bases unmatched: 3. The CDR3 loop spans 15 amino acids. The full variable domain, its missing parts supplied by reference TRBV5-1 and TRBJ2-5, is KAGVTQTPRYLIKTRGQQVTLSCSPISGHRSVSWYQQTPGQGLQFLFEYFSETQRNKGNFPGRFSGRQFSNSRSEMNVSTLELGDSALYLCASSRGTSGQETQYFGPGTRLLVL.

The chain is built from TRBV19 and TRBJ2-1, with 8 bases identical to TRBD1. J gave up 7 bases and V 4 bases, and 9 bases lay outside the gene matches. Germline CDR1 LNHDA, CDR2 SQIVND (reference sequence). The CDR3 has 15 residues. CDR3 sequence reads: CASSRGQGAKNEQFF. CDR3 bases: TGTGCCAGTAGTAGAGGGCAGGGGGCGAAAAATGAGCAGTTCTTC. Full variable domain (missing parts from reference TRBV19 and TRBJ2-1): DGGITQSPKYLFRKEGQNVTLSCEQNLNHDAMYWYRQDPGQGLRLIYYSQIVNDFQKGDIAEGYSVSREKKESFPLTVTSAQKNPTAFYLCASSRGQGAKNEQFFGPGTRLTVL.

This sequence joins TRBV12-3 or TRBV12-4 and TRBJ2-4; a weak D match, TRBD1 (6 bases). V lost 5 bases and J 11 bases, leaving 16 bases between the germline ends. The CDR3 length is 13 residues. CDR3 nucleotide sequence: TGTGCCAGCAGTCTGGGCGAGGGGGTGCTTCAGTACTTC. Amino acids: CASSLGEGVLQYF.

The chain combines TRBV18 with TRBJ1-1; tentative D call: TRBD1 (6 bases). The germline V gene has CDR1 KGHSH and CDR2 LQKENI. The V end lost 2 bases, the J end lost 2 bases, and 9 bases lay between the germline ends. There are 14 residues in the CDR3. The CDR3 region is CASSPDRSNTEAFF. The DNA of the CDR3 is TGTGCCAGCTCACCAGACAGGAGTAACACTGAAGCTTTCTTT.

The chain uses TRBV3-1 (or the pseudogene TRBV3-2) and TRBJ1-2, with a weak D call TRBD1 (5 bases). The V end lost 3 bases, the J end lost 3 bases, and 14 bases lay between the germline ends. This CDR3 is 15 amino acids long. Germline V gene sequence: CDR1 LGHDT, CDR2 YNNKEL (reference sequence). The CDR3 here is CASSQGGQIYYGYTF. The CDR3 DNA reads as TGTGCCAGCAGCCAGGGGGGTCAGATCTACTATGGCTACACCTTC.

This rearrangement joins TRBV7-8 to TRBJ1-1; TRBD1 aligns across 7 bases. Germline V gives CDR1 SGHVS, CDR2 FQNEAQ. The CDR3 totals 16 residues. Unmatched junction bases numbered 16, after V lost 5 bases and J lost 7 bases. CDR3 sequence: CASSPIPGQSLGEAFF. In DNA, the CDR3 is TGTGCCAGCAGCCCCATACCGGGACAGAGTTTAGGTGAAGCTTTCTTT.

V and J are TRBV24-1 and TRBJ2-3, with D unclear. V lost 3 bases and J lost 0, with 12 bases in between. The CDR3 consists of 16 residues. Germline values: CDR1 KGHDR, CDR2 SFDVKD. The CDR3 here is CATSDPRPGSTDTQYF. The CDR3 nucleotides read TGTGCCACCAGTGATCCAAGGCCAGGAAGCACAGATACGCAGTATTTT.

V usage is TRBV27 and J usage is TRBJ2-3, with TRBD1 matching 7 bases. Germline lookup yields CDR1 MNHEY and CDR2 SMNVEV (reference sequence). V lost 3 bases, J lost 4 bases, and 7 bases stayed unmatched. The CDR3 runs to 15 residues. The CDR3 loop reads CASSLRDSLPDTQYF. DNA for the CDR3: TGTGCCAGCAGTTTGAGGGACAGCCTCCCAGATACGCAGTATTTT.

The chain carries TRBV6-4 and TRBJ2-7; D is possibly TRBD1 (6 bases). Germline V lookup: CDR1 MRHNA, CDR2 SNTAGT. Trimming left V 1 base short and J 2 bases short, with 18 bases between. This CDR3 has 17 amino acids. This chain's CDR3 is CASSDLPGTPFTYEQYV. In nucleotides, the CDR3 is TGTGCCAGCAGTGACTTACCGGGGACACCCTTTACCTACGAGCAGTACGTC.